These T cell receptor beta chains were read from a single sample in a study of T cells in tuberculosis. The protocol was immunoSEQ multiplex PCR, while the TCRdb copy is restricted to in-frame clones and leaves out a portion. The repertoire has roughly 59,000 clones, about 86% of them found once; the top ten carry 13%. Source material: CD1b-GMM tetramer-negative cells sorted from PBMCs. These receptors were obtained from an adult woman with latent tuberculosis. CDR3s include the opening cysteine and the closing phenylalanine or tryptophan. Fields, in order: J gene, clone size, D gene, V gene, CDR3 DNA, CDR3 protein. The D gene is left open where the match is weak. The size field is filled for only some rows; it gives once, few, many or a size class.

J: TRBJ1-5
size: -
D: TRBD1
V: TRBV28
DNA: TGTGCCAGCAGACCTCAGGGGGCCTTATTTAGCAATCAGCCCCAGCATTTT
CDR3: CASRPQGALFSNQPQHF

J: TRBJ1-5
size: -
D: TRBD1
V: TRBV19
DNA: TGTGCCAGTAGTATAAGGACAGGGTCCGGCAATCAGCCCCAGCATTTT
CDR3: CASSIRTGSGNQPQHF

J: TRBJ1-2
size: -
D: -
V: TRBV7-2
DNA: TGTGCCAGCAGCCTACACTCAGGGGCCGGAGACTATGGCTACACCTTC
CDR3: CASSLHSGAGDYGYTF

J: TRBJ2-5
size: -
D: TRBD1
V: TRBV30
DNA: TGTGCCTGGAGACGATCGACAGGGCCTCGCCAAGAGACCCAGTACTTC
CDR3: CAWRRSTGPRQETQYF

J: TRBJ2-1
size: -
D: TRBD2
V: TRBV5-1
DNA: TGCGCCAGCAGCTTGGATCTCTTAGCGGGGGGGCTCGGTGAGCAGTTCTTC
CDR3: CASSLDLLAGGLGEQFF

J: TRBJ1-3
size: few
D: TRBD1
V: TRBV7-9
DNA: TGTGCCAGCAGCTTAAGGGTCAGGGACAGTGGAAACACCATATATTTT
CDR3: CASSLRVRDSGNTIYF

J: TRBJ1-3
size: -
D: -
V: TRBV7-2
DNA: TGTGCCAGCAGCTTAAAGCCACCCGGCTCTGGAAACACCATATATTTT
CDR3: CASSLKPPGSGNTIYF

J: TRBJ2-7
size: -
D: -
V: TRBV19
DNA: TGTGCCAGTAGTATAGGGAGAGATAGATTCCGCAACTCCTACGAGCAGTACTTC
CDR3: CASSIGRDRFRNSYEQYF

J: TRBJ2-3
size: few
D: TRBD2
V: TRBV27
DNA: TGTGCCAGCAGTGGACTAGCGGGAGAGGGGACAGATACGCAGTATTTT
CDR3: CASSGLAGEGTDTQYF

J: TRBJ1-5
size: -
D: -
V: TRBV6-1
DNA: TGTGCCAGCAAGGGCGGGGGTCAACCCCAGCATTTT
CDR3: CASKGGGQPQHF

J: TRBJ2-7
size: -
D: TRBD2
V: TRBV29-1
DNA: TGCAGCGTTGGACTAGCGGGAACGAGGAACGAGCAGTACTTC
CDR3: CSVGLAGTRNEQYF

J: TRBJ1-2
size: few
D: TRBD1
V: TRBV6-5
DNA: TGTGCCAGCCGGACAGGGGGCTTCCGCGGCTACACCTTC
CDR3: CASRTGGFRGYTF

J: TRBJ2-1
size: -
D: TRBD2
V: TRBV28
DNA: TGTGCCAGCAGGACTAGCGGGGGCCGCAATGAGCAGTTCTTC
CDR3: CASRTSGGRNEQFF

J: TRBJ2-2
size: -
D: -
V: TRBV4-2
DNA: TGTGCCAGCAGCCATGCGGAGGGCACCGGGGAGCTGTTTTTT
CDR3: CASSHAEGTGELFF

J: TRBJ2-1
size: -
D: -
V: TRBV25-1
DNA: TGTGCCAGCAGTGAGTCCCCCCCGGTCAATGAGCAGTTCTTC
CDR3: CASSESPPVNEQFF

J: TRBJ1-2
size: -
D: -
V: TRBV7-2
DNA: TGTGCCAGCAGCCCCGGGGTGGGCTATGGCTACACCTTC
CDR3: CASSPGVGYGYTF

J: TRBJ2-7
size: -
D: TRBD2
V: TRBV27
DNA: TGTGCCAGCAGTTTATATCAACCCGGGCTAGCGGGAGTCGACGAGCAGTACTTC
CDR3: CASSLYQPGLAGVDEQYF

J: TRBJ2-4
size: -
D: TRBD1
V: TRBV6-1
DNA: TGTGCCAGCAGTGAAGACAGGGGAGCCAAAAACATTCAGTACTTC
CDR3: CASSEDRGAKNIQYF

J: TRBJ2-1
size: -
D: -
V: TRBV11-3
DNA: TGTGCCAGCTCCCAGACAGGCTCCTACAATGAGCAGTTCTTC
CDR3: CASSQTGSYNEQFF

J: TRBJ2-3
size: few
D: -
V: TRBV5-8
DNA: TGTGCCAGCAGCGACTTCGGGCGGGGAGTCACAGATACGCAGTATTTT
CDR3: CASSDFGRGVTDTQYF

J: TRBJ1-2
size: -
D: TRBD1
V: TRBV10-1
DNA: TGCGCCAGCAGCCGGGACAGGGACTATGGCTACACCTTC
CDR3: CASSRDRDYGYTF

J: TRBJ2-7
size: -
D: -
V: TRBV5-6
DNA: TGTGCCAGCAGCTCAGCCTACGAGCAGTACTTC
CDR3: CASSSAYEQYF

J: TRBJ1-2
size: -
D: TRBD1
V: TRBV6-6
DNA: TGTGCCAGCAGTCCAGGGGGCGCAAAATATGGCTACACCTTC
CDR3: CASSPGGAKYGYTF

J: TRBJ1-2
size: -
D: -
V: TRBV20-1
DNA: TGCAGTGCACCGGACACCCGAGGCTACACCTTC
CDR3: CSAPDTRGYTF

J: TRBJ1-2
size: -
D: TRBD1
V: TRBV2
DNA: TGTGCCAGCAGTGAGGCCGGACAGGCCCCTAGAGGTGGCTACACCTTC
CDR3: CASSEAGQAPRGGYTF

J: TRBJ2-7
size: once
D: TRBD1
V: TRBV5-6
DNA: TGTGCCAGCAGCCGAGGAAGGGGGAGACAGGGGGGCTACGAGCAGTACTTC
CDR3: CASSRGRGRQGGYEQYF

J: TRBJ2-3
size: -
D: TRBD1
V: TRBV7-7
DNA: TGTGCCAGCAGCGACGGGACAGATCGTACGCAGTATTTT
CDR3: CASSDGTDRTQYF

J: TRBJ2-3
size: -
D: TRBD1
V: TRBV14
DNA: TGTGCCAGCAGTTATACAGGGGCAGATACGCAGTATTTT
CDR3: CASSYTGADTQYF

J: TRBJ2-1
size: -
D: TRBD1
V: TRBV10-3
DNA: TGTGCCATCCACCCGGGACAGGGATACAATGAGCAGTTCTTC
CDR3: CAIHPGQGYNEQFF

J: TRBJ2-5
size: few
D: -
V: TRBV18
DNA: TGTGCCAGCTCACCAGGAGTACAAGAGACCCAGTACTTC
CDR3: CASSPGVQETQYF

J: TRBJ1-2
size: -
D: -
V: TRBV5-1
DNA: TGCGCCAGCAGCGCGGAGGGCTATGGCTACACCTTC
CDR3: CASSAEGYGYTF

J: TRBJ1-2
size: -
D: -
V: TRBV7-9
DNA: TGTGCCAGCAGCTTAGCGGGGGCGGCGGACGGCTACACCTTC
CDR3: CASSLAGAADGYTF

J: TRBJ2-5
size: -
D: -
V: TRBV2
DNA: TGTGCCAGCAGTGACGGTACCTACCAAGAGACCCAGTACTTC
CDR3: CASSDGTYQETQYF

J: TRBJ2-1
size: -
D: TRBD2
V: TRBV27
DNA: TGTGCCAGCAGTTCCCGAGGACTAGCGGGTAATGAGCAGTTCTTC
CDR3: CASSSRGLAGNEQFF

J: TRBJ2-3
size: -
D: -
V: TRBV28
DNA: TGTGCCAGCAGTACTTTTCCGAGCACAGATACGCAGTATTTT
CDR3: CASSTFPSTDTQYF